This is a list of T cell receptor beta chains from one sample in a study of shared clonotypes between healthy human individuals. Profiling relied on immunoSEQ multiplex PCR, and the TCRdb table lists in-frame clones only, not all of them. The sample lists around 1.6 million clones, roughly 98% occurring once. Sequencing used naive CD4+ T cells sorted from blood. These receptors came from a man aged 30 to 45 in good health. CDR3s leave out the opening cysteine and the closing phenylalanine or tryptophan. Fields, in order: clone size, V gene, CDR3 protein. Rows may omit the clone size; those that give it use once, few, many or a size class.

clone size: .
V gene: TRBV18
CDR3 protein: ASSTRDSNEQF

clone size: .
V gene: TRBV5-5
CDR3 protein: ASSRKDRNTEAF

clone size: .
V gene: TRBV2
CDR3 protein: ASSSGVYEKLF

clone size: .
V gene: TRBV19
CDR3 protein: ASSIGQFSYEQY

clone size: .
V gene: TRBV9
CDR3 protein: ASSVKGGGLAEAF

clone size: .
V gene: TRBV6-1
CDR3 protein: ASSGTQYSSEQY

clone size: .
V gene: TRBV28
CDR3 protein: ASSQPYHPPYEQY

clone size: .
V gene: TRBV7-3
CDR3 protein: ASSLTGTSGKVEQY

clone size: .
V gene: TRBV29-1
CDR3 protein: SVESGSGNTIY

clone size: .
V gene: TRBV7-9
CDR3 protein: ASSFPGQDYEQY

clone size: .
V gene: TRBV5-1
CDR3 protein: ASSLGLAGDNEQF

clone size: .
V gene: TRBV4-1
CDR3 protein: ASSQTGTGLEKLF

clone size: .
V gene: TRBV9
CDR3 protein: ASSVGFRDRSTDTQY

clone size: .
V gene: TRBV28
CDR3 protein: ASSRWATNEKLF

clone size: .
V gene: TRBV28
CDR3 protein: ASRPGVAGFNEQF

clone size: .
V gene: TRBV6-5
CDR3 protein: ASSAPGVLDYGYT

clone size: .
V gene: TRBV5-1
CDR3 protein: ASSLEGTGIPD

clone size: .
V gene: TRBV20-1
CDR3 protein: SARGMDKAF

clone size: .
V gene: TRBV10-3
CDR3 protein: ATGDTEAF

clone size: .
V gene: TRBV5-1
CDR3 protein: ASSLGGREQF

clone size: .
V gene: TRBV9
CDR3 protein: ASSEGQGRETQY

clone size: .
V gene: TRBV10-3
CDR3 protein: AISDRGRYTGELF

clone size: .
V gene: TRBV11-2
CDR3 protein: ASNKFDTGELF

clone size: .
V gene: TRBV4-2
CDR3 protein: ASSHPDRVRDEQY

clone size: .
V gene: TRBV6-5
CDR3 protein: ANRGSNQPQH

clone size: .
V gene: TRBV7-6
CDR3 protein: ASSLRLAGEVADTQY

clone size: .
V gene: TRBV5-1
CDR3 protein: ASSFIGGELF

clone size: .
V gene: TRBV10-3
CDR3 protein: AISEPSRGFYGYT

clone size: .
V gene: TRBV27
CDR3 protein: ASSAYLGTGPGELF

clone size: .
V gene: TRBV6-6
CDR3 protein: ASTRGLAVPYEQY

clone size: .
V gene: TRBV15
CDR3 protein: ATSKRYRESHEQY

clone size: .
V gene: TRBV21-1
CDR3 protein: ASPSCTGRFLAF

clone size: .
V gene: TRBV11-1
CDR3 protein: ASSFGSGRYEQY

clone size: .
V gene: TRBV23-1
CDR3 protein: ASSQSRWGKGNQPQH

clone size: .
V gene: TRBV28
CDR3 protein: ASSLAGVGLNEKLF

clone size: .
V gene: TRBV10-3
CDR3 protein: AISESGKATAQPQH

clone size: .
V gene: TRBV4-1
CDR3 protein: ASSQHPLAGNDRELF

clone size: .
V gene: TRBV4-3
CDR3 protein: ASSQRTGGTDTQY

clone size: .
V gene: TRBV5-1
CDR3 protein: ASSLDIHRAPYEQY

clone size: .
V gene: TRBV4-3
CDR3 protein: ASSRTGGYGYT

clone size: .
V gene: TRBV7-9
CDR3 protein: ASSLGGLAGVFHEQF

clone size: .
V gene: TRBV6-5
CDR3 protein: ASSYGLAGDEQF

clone size: once
V gene: TRBV5-1
CDR3 protein: ASSLGYGTSGSAYNEQF

clone size: .
V gene: TRBV9
CDR3 protein: ASSAGPSNQPQH

clone size: .
V gene: TRBV2
CDR3 protein: ASEGLFKNIQY

clone size: .
V gene: TRBV28
CDR3 protein: ADLEGRELAGELF

clone size: .
V gene: TRBV5-5
CDR3 protein: ASSLLQGGYEQY

clone size: .
V gene: TRBV27
CDR3 protein: ASSLGQGVSSTDTQY

clone size: .
V gene: TRBV27
CDR3 protein: ASTVDRDSYEQY

clone size: .
V gene: TRBV19
CDR3 protein: ASSRAGIATSYNEQF

clone size: .
V gene: TRBV18
CDR3 protein: ASSPVESSTDTQY

clone size: .
V gene: TRBV2
CDR3 protein: ASRATVTNTGELF

clone size: .
V gene: TRBV6-1
CDR3 protein: ASREREGLDEQF

clone size: .
V gene: TRBV27
CDR3 protein: ASSLYLAETGELF

clone size: .
V gene: TRBV30
CDR3 protein: AWTRGPNQPQH